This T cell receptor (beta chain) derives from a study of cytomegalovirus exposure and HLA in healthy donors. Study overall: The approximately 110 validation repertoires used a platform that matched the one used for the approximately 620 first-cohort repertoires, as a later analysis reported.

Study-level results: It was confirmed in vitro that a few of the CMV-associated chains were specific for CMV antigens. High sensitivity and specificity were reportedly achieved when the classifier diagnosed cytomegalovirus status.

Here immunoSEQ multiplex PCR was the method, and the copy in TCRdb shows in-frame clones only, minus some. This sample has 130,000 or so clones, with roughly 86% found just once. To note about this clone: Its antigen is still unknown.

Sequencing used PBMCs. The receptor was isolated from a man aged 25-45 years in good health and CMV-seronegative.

The CDR3, as DNA: TGCGCCAGCAGCGAGGCCGACGGTAAAAACATTCAGTACTTC. It is translated as CASSEADGKNIQYF. The chain is built from TRBV5-1 and TRBJ2-4; D unclear. The V end was cut by 4 bases, the J end by 4 bases, with 12 bases between. Germline CDR1 and CDR2: SGHRS and YFSETQ. This CDR3 spans 14 amino acids.